These T cell receptor beta chains were read from a single sample in a study of blood T cell repertoires in COVID-19. Libraries were prepared by immunoSEQ multiplex PCR; TCRdb keeps only in-frame clonotypes and omits some of them. This sample has fewer than 70,000 clones, with 85% to 90% found just once. Source material: peripheral blood. All receptors derive from a man aged 45-60 years with acute or convalescent COVID-19. Each CDR3 is given with its conserved first and last residue. The order of the fields is D gene, clone size, V gene, J gene, CDR3 protein, CDR3 DNA. D genes are given only for firm matches. Only part of the rows carry a size: once, few, many, or a class if the clone is expanded.

-,-,TRBV7-9,TRBJ1-4,CASSAPSVREKLFF,TGTGCCAGCAGCGCCCCTAGCGTTCGGGAAAAACTGTTTTTT
TRBD2,-,TRBV7-9,TRBJ2-3,CASSLGLAGGPDTQYF,TGTGCCAGCAGCTTAGGACTAGCGGGAGGGCCGGATACGCAGTATTTT
-,once,TRBV2,TRBJ2-5,CATQGRKQETQYF,TGTGCCACCCAGGGGCGGAAACAAGAGACCCAGTACTTC
TRBD2,-,TRBV28,TRBJ2-5,CASSPPLSGMSETQYF,TGTGCCAGCAGCCCCCCCCTTAGCGGGATGAGCGAGACCCAGTACTTC
TRBD1,-,TRBV11-2,TRBJ1-3,CASSSPQGNPLSGNTIYF,TGTGCCAGCAGTTCTCCACAGGGGAACCCACTCTCTGGAAACACCATATATTTT
TRBD1,-,TRBV24-1,TRBJ1-2,CATSDGQGGNYGYTF,TGTGCCACCAGTGACGGACAGGGGGGTAACTATGGCTACACCTTC
TRBD1,-,TRBV19,TRBJ1-6,CASRPGQSLLYSPLHF,TGTGCCAGTAGGCCGGGACAGAGCTTACTCTATTCACCCCTCCACTTT
-,-,TRBV15,TRBJ2-5,CATSRGLEVSSQYF,TGTGCCACCAGCAGAGGATTGGAGGTTTCGTCCCAGTACTTC
TRBD1,-,TRBV30,TRBJ1-1,CAWRVQGITEAFF,TGTGCCTGGAGAGTACAGGGGATCACTGAAGCTTTCTTT
-,-,TRBV11-2,TRBJ2-1,CASSLGRELRASYNEQFF,TGTGCCAGCAGCTTAGGGAGGGAGTTGCGGGCCTCCTACAATGAGCAGTTCTTC
TRBD1,-,TRBV4-1,TRBJ1-4,CASSPHVDRGLEKLFF,TGCGCCAGCAGCCCCCACGTGGACAGGGGGCTTGAAAAACTGTTTTTT
-,-,TRBV7-9,TRBJ2-3,CASSRGDTQYF,TGTGCCAGCAGCCGGGGAGATACGCAGTATTTT
-,-,TRBV21-1,TRBJ2-4,CASPLRTGAKNIQYF,TGTGCCAGCCCGCTCAGGACAGGGGCCAAAAACATTCAGTACTTC
-,once,TRBV30,TRBJ2-7,CAWRQSARYAGGQYF,TGTGCCTGGAGGCAGAGCGCACGCTATGCCGGCGGGCAGTACTTC
-,-,TRBV7-3,TRBJ1-2,CASSSMGGTHQGYTF,TGTGCCAGCAGCTCCATGGGGGGGACTCACCAGGGCTACACCTTC
-,-,TRBV28,TRBJ1-4,CASSSHRVGGNEKLFF,TGTGCCAGCAGTTCACACAGGGTTGGGGGTAATGAAAAACTGTTTTTT
-,-,TRBV11-3,TRBJ2-2,CASSPSDIANTGELFF,TGTGCCAGCAGCCCCTCAGACATCGCGAACACCGGGGAGCTGTTTTTT
-,-,TRBV6-5,TRBJ2-1,CASSLSSRSYNEQFF,TGTGCCAGCAGTTTGTCTAGCCGTTCCTACAATGAGCAGTTCTTC
-,-,TRBV19,TRBJ1-5,CASSTSPTVYSNQPQHF,TGTGCCAGTAGTACCTCACCGACAGTTTATAGCAATCAGCCCCAGCATTTT
TRBD2,-,TRBV7-8,TRBJ2-2,CASSLVGTSGSPGELFF,TGTGCCAGCAGCTTAGTTGGGACTAGCGGGAGTCCCGGGGAGCTGTTTTTT
TRBD1,-,TRBV6-6,TRBJ1-3,CASRPTGDSGNTIYF,TGTGCCAGCAGACCGACAGGGGACTCTGGAAACACCATATATTTT
TRBD2,-,TRBV24-1,TRBJ2-3,CATSDAGTRTDTQYF,TGTGCCACCAGTGATGCCGGGACTAGAACAGATACGCAGTATTTT
-,-,TRBV5-4,TRBJ1-3,CASSGGVVSGNTIYF,TGTGCCAGCAGCGGTGGTGTTGTCAGTGGAAACACCATATATTTT
TRBD1,-,TRBV11-2,TRBJ1-1,CASSLFDRAEAFF,TGTGCCAGCAGCTTATTTGACAGGGCTGAAGCTTTCTTT
TRBD1,-,TRBV7-8,TRBJ1-2,CASSLVVQGSVNYGYTF,TGTGCCAGCAGCTTAGTTGTACAGGGGAGTGTGAACTATGGCTACACCTTC
TRBD1,-,TRBV4-3,TRBJ1-1,CASSQGLQGAGTEAFF,TGCGCCAGCAGCCAAGGCCTACAGGGGGCAGGGACTGAAGCTTTCTTT
TRBD1,-,TRBV6-5,TRBJ1-1,CASSGGDRVGTEAFF,TGTGCCAGCAGCGGAGGGGACAGGGTTGGCACTGAAGCTTTCTTT
-,-,TRBV6-2/TRBV6-3,TRBJ2-6,CASSYEGAGANVLTF,TGTGCCAGCAGTTACGAAGGGGCTGGGGCCAACGTCCTGACTTTC